This T cell receptor (beta chain) was documented in a study of cytomegalovirus exposure and HLA in healthy donors. Researchers ran the PCR with 60 Vbeta and 13 Jbeta primers. TCRdb's table, derived via immunoSEQ multiplex PCR, lists solely in-frame clones and lacks some. Seen here are 100,000 or so clones, around four fifths observed once, and the top ten hold roughly 8.6%. The CDR3 has 15 residues. V lost 3 bases to trimming and J lost 3 bases, with 15 bases between them. Germline CDR1 reads LNHDA; CDR2 reads SQIVND (reference sequence). Overall study findings and caveats: A later analysis reported that several of the most significant clusters appeared to be linked to common viral pathogens, among them Epstein-Barr virus. Roughly uniform depth of sequencing across donors was assumed in presence/absence analyses. In a later analysis, most CMV-associated TCR beta chains appeared HLA-restricted.

About this clone itself: Antigen: not known.

Input material: PBMCs. The origin of this receptor is a woman aged 35 to 49 in good health and CMV-seropositive. This chain connects TRBV19 to TRBJ2-7; maybe TRBD2 (6 bases). The CDR3 spells CASSIFWGEYYEQYF. The CDR3 coding sequence is TGTGCCAGTAGTATTTTTTGGGGGGAATACTACGAGCAGTACTTC.